These 24 T cell receptor beta chains originate from one sample sequenced in a study of identical twins. TCRdb itself ran the 5' RACE reads through MiXCR, one entry per CDR3 protein. The repertoire holds about 210,000 distinct CDR3 sequences, with over 8% as singletons. Sequences were obtained from memory (CD45RO+) T cells sorted from blood. These receptor sequences come from a woman aged 18-29 years in good health.

Ten or more counts support this clonotype. The chain carries TRBV20-1 and TRBJ1-2, with D unresolved. V lost 4 bases, J lost 4 bases, and 10 bases lay in between. The CDR3 spans 12 residues. The germline V gene encodes CDR1 DFQATT and CDR2 SNEGSKA (reference sequence). Here the CDR3 reads CSATDGRYGYTF. In DNA form, the CDR3 reads TGCAGTGCTACTGACGGTCGCTATGGCTACACCTTC.

This clonotype was seen a handful of times. J is TRBJ2-5 and V is TRBV5-1; perhaps D is TRBD1 or TRBD2 (5 bases each). V was clipped by 3 bases and J by 5 bases, with 17 bases between them. The CDR3 totals 15 residues. Germline V gene sequence: CDR1 SGHRS, CDR2 YFSETQ. In DNA form, the CDR3 reads TGCGCCAGCAGCTCACTGGACGGGGACGCCGAGACCCAGTACTTC. It codes for CASSSLDGDAETQYF.

This chain connects TRBV5-6 to TRBJ2-3, with D perhaps given as TRBD1 or TRBD2 (7 bases each). Trimming pared 2 bases from V and 5 bases from J, leaving 21 bases between. Looked up from germline, CDR1 is SGHDT and CDR2 is YYEEEE. CDR3 length equals 17 residues. The CDR3 DNA reads as TGTGCCAGCAGCTTATACGCGGGGAGGGGGCGAGGAGATACGCAGTATTTT. It encodes CASSLYAGRGRGDTQYF.

This clonotype was counted only a few times. V is TRBV29-1 and J is TRBJ2-7; TRBD2 might be the D (6 bases). V gave up 6 bases and J gave up 5 bases, with 17 bases separating them. Germline lookup yields CDR1 SQVTM and CDR2 ANQGSEA. There are 13 residues in the CDR3. CDR3 protein: CSVRGLAIHEQYF. CDR3 nucleotides: TGCAGCGTGCGCGGGCTAGCGATCCACGAGCAGTACTTC.

This clonotype has a handful of counts. The chain couples TRBV7-2 to TRBJ2-7; 7 bases match TRBD2. J gave up 4 bases and V 0 bases, and 3 bases lay outside the gene matches. CDR1 is SGHTA and CDR2 is FQGNSA in the germline V gene. This CDR3 contains 14 residues. The CDR3 coding sequence is TGTGCCAGCAGCTTAGCGGGACTAATTTACGAGCAGTACTTC. Translation gives CASSLAGLIYEQYF. Combining the CDR3 with reference TRBV7-2 and TRBJ2-7 gives the whole variable domain GAGVSQSPSNKVTEKGKDVELRCDPISGHTALYWYRQSLGQGLEFLIYFQGNSAPDKSGLPSDRFSAERTGGSVSTLTIQRTQQEDSAVYLCASSLAGLIYEQYFGPGTRLTVT.

This clonotype was seen many times. The J gene is TRBJ1-3, the V gene TRBV9; unclear D gene. CDR3 length equals 15 residues. In germline, CDR1 is SGDLS, CDR2 YYNGEE. Deletions cut 0 bases from V and 7 bases from J, with 14 bases between. The CDR3 region has the DNA TGTGCCAGCAGCGTAGGGCCCCTGGACGGGAACACCATATATTTT. Translating it yields CASSVGPLDGNTIYF.

This chain links TRBV25-1 with TRBJ2-3, with TRBD2 identical over 7 bases. V lost 6 bases, J lost 2 bases, and 5 bases stayed unmatched. The CDR3 length is 14 residues. CDR1 MGHDK and CDR2 SYGVNS come from the germline V gene. Written as DNA, the CDR3 is TGTGCCAGCAGCGGGAGGACCTACACAGATACGCAGTATTTT. It translates to CASSGRTYTDTQYF.

The rearrangement joins TRBV11-2 to TRBJ2-1; D call uncertain. CDR1 is SGHAT and CDR2 is FQNNGV in the germline V gene. V was cut by 4 bases and J by 8 bases, with 9 bases left in between. The CDR3 extends over 12 amino acids. DNA of the CDR3: TGTGCCAGCAGCTCCCATTGGGATGAGCAGTTCTTC. Translated: CASSSHWDEQFF.

This clonotype appeared many times. The chain links TRBV7-2 to TRBJ2-3; tentatively, D is TRBD1 or TRBD2 (5 bases each). The V and J ends lost 2 bases and 4 bases respectively, with 7 bases between them. This CDR3 has 13 residues. Germline V lookup: CDR1 SGHTA, CDR2 FQGNSA. The CDR3 region is CASSLSGPDTQYF. For the CDR3, the DNA is TGTGCCAGCAGCTTATCGGGGCCAGATACGCAGTATTTT.

This clonotype was picked up a small number of times. This rearrangement joins TRBV7-9 to TRBJ2-5; D call uncertain. The CDR3 loop spans 12 amino acids. Trimming shortened V by 5 bases and J by 5 bases, and 9 bases separated the two germline ends. The germline CDR1 and CDR2 sequences are SEHNR and FQNEAQ (reference sequence). Here the CDR3 reads CASSRHFETQYF. In DNA form, the CDR3 reads TGTGCCAGCAGCCGTCATTTTGAGACCCAGTACTTC.

The chain is built from TRBV20-1 and TRBJ1-1; 7 bases are shared with TRBD1. Germline V CDR1 and CDR2: DFQATT, SNEGSKA (reference sequence). The CDR3 covers 14 residues. DNA for the CDR3: TGCAGCCCAGGGGGACGGCGAATCCACACTGAAGCTTTCTTT. Translated: CSPGGRRIHTEAFF.

This clonotype has more than one count but fewer than ten. The chain combines TRBV29-1 with TRBJ2-3; 8 bases are shared with TRBD2. V was pared by 7 bases and J by 1 base, with 4 bases of the junction left unmatched. Germline V gives CDR1 SQVTM, CDR2 ANQGSEA. This CDR3 is 13 amino acids long. The CDR3 DNA follows: TGCAGCGGGGATAGCGGGGGCACAGATACGCAGTATTTT. It specifies CSGDSGGTDTQYF.

This clonotype was picked up a small number of times. The J gene is TRBJ1-3, the V gene TRBV6-1; 8 bases align to TRBD1. CDR3 length: 17 residues. Germline V CDR1 and CDR2: MNHNS, SASEGT. V lost 0 bases and J lost 8; bases outside the gene matches: 12. CDR3 coding DNA: TGTGCCAGCAGTGAAGCCCCTAGACAGGGGCCGAGGGACACCATATATTTT. It specifies CASSEAPRQGPRDTIYF.

This clonotype was picked up many times. CDR3 protein: CASSLDTNEQFF. CDR3 DNA sequence: TGTGCCAGCAGCTTAGATACTAATGAGCAGTTCTTC. The V call is TRBV7-3, the J call TRBJ2-1, with D unclear. Trimming took 2 bases from V and 7 from J, leaving 6 bases between them. The CDR3 is 12 amino acids. Germline lookup yields CDR1 SGHTA and CDR2 FQGTGA.

This sequence joins TRBV7-8 and TRBJ1-4; 8 bases are a match to TRBD1. The CDR3 consists of 14 residues. Germline CDR1 and CDR2: SGHVS and FQNEAQ. V lost 5 bases, J lost 7 bases, and 6 bases stayed unmatched. DNA of the CDR3: TGTGCCAGCAGCCTAGACAGGGGAGCTGAAAAACTGTTTTTT. Its translation: CASSLDRGAEKLFF.

The sample holds a few counts of this clonotype. The V gene is TRBV20-1, the J gene TRBJ2-1, with D possibly TRBD2 on 5 matching bases. Per the germline V gene, CDR1 is DFQATT and CDR2 is SNEGSKA (reference sequence). This CDR3 spans 15 amino acids. V was pared by 1 base and J by 0 bases, with 10 bases between. CDR3 DNA sequence: TGCAGTGCTAGAGTAATGGGGAGCTCCTACAATGAGCAGTTCTTC. Amino acids: CSARVMGSSYNEQFF.

This clonotype showed up just a few times. The chain recombines TRBV6-5 with TRBJ2-5; 9 bases are shared with TRBD2. This CDR3 is 17 amino acids long. The junction had 8 bases not matched to a gene; V was cut back by 0 bases and J by 3 bases. The germline V gene has CDR1 MNHEY and CDR2 SVGAGI. The CDR3 spells CASSYSNRLAGKETQYF. CDR3 nucleotides: TGTGCCAGCAGTTACTCGAATCGGCTAGCGGGGAAAGAGACCCAGTACTTC.

The chain recombines TRBV10-3 with TRBJ2-1, with TRBD1 as a possible D gene (7 bases). The germline V gene has CDR1 ENHRY and CDR2 SYGVKD. The V gene lost 2 bases and the J gene lost 6 bases, with 14 bases spanning the gap. There are 15 residues in the CDR3. CDR3 in DNA: TGTGCCATCAGTGAGCGCCCAGGGGGGATCAATGAGCAGTTCTTC. This encodes CAISERPGGINEQFF.

This clonotype was observed a few times. The J gene is TRBJ2-1, the V gene TRBV7-2, with TRBD2 matching over 8 bases. Trimming took 2 bases from V and 7 from J; bases not matched to a gene: 10. This CDR3 region has 16 residues. The germline V gene encodes CDR1 SGHTA and CDR2 FQGNSA. The CDR3 protein is CASSLTGLARLNEQFF. CDR3 sequence (DNA): TGTGCCAGCAGCTTAACCGGACTAGCCAGGTTGAATGAGCAGTTCTTC.

The rearrangement uses TRBV20-1 and TRBJ2-5; D may correspond to TRBD1 or TRBD2 (5 bases each). This CDR3 contains 13 residues. CDR1 and CDR2 from the germline V gene are DFQATT and SNEGSKA (reference sequence). The V end was cut by 4 bases, the J end by 0 bases, with 9 bases between. CDR3 in DNA: TGCAGTGCTAAACCGGGACACCAAGAGACCCAGTACTTC. Protein: CSAKPGHQETQYF.

This clonotype was counted only a few times. The chain couples TRBV4-1 to TRBJ2-3; D remains ambiguous. Trimming stripped 4 bases from V and 5 bases from J, with 10 bases between. The CDR3 loop spans 13 amino acids. CDR1 MGHRA and CDR2 YSYEKL come from the germline V gene. DNA of the CDR3: TGCGCCAGCAGCCCGGTCCAACGAGATACGCAGTATTTT. Protein: CASSPVQRDTQYF.

This clonotype was seen a handful of times. The chain joins TRBV27 to TRBJ1-1; no firm D call. With 6 bases removed from V and 1 base from J, the gap between germline ends came to 9 bases. CDR1 is MNHEY and CDR2 is SMNVEV in the germline V gene (reference sequence). The CDR3 length is 13 residues. CDR3 nucleotides: TGTGCCAGCAGGTTCAGTAGGAACACTGAAGCTTTCTTT. It codes for CASRFSRNTEAFF.

This clonotype was observed once. The CDR3 sequence is CASRVIAGVIYNEQFF. In nucleotides, the CDR3 is TGTGCCAGCAGAGTCATAGCGGGGGTAATCTACAATGAGCAGTTCTTC. J is TRBJ2-1 and V is TRBV6-1; 9 nucleotides agree with TRBD2. With 6 bases clipped from V and 3 bases from J, the junction kept 9 bases outside the gene matches. Germline V lookup: CDR1 MNHNS, CDR2 SASEGT. CDR3 length: 16 amino acids.

This rearrangement joins TRBV6-2 or TRBV6-3 to TRBJ2-7; no reliable D call. This CDR3 comprises 13 residues. Germline V CDR1 and CDR2: MNHEY, SVGEGT. V was cut by 10 bases and J by 6 bases, with 19 bases left in between. CDR3 in amino acids: CATHKKEFGEQYF. CDR3 DNA: TGTGCCACCCACAAGAAGGAATTCGGCGAGCAGTACTTC.